These 7 T cell receptor beta chains share one sample of origin, sequenced in a study of blood T cell repertoires in COVID-19. Some clones are missing from TCRdb's copy, which holds only in-frame ones; the method was immunoSEQ multiplex PCR. The table has around 190,000 clones, 65% to 90% seen once; the top ten hold over 7%. The material sequenced was peripheral blood. Receptors were obtained from a man in his fifties or sixties with active or convalescent COVID-19.

The rearrangement joins TRBV7-2 to TRBJ2-7, with unresolved D. The germline CDR1 and CDR2 sequences are SGHTA and FQGNSA. CDR3 size: 12 residues. V was cut by 1 base and J by 7 bases, with 8 bases left in between. The CDR3 DNA reads TGTGCCAGCAGCTTAGTCTACAGAGAGCAGTACTTC. Translated, it gives CASSLVYREQYF.

This clone was seen more than once but under ten times. The chain employs TRBV12-3 or TRBV12-4 and TRBJ1-4; D remains unclear. The CDR3 has 12 residues. V was trimmed by 6 bases and J by 8 bases, leaving 10 bases between them. The CDR3 DNA sequence: TGTGCCAGCAGCACGGATAGCGAAAAACTGTTTTTT. Translated, it gives CASSTDSEKLFF.

This clone was detected once. The chain combines TRBV30 with TRBJ2-7, with D perhaps TRBD2 (6 bases). The germline V and J ends were trimmed by 0 bases and 6 bases, with 12 bases remaining between them. Germline CDR1 and CDR2: GTSNPN and SVGIG (reference sequence). The CDR3 runs to 13 residues. CDR3 sequence reads: CAWSVLGLSEQYF. The DNA of the CDR3 is TGTGCCTGGAGTGTACTGGGACTGAGCGAGCAGTACTTC.

The gene calls are TRBV12-3 or TRBV12-4 and TRBJ2-1; D is perhaps TRBD2 (5 bases). The CDR3 runs to 13 residues. V was shortened by 4 bases and J by 8 bases, with 12 bases between the two germline ends. The CDR3 here is CASSSHRSDEQFF. The CDR3 nucleotides read TGTGCCAGCAGTTCGCACCGTAGCGATGAGCAGTTCTTC.

This rearrangement joins TRBV7-5 to TRBJ2-7; the table's D call TRBD2 went unverified against the DNA. TRBV7-5 counts as a pseudogene. This CDR3 region has 17 residues. CDR3 coding DNA: TGTGTCAGAAGCTTACGCGGGGGGGCAACGAGCTCCTACGAGCAGTACTTC. This gives the protein CVRSLRGGATSSYEQYF.

CDR3 in amino acids: CAWSPYRTDEKLFF. CDR3 bases: TGTGCCTGGAGTCCCTACCGGACAGATGAAAAACTGTTTTTT. The chain links TRBV30 to TRBJ1-4; TRBD1 might be the D (6 bases). The length of the CDR3 is 14 residues. V shed 2 bases and J shed 6 bases, with 13 bases lying between them. Germline V gene lookup returns CDR1 GTSNPN and CDR2 SVGIG (reference sequence).

This clone was detected only a few times. The V call is TRBV11-3, the J call TRBJ1-5, with D hard to call. Per germline, CDR1 SGHNT and CDR2 YENEEA. Trimming left V 0 bases short and J 0 bases short, with 18 bases between. This CDR3 contains 19 residues. The CDR3 sequence: CASSLDEGGDLYSNQPQHF. In nucleotides, the CDR3 is TGTGCCAGCAGCTTAGATGAAGGCGGGGATCTTTATAGCAATCAGCCCCAGCATTTT.